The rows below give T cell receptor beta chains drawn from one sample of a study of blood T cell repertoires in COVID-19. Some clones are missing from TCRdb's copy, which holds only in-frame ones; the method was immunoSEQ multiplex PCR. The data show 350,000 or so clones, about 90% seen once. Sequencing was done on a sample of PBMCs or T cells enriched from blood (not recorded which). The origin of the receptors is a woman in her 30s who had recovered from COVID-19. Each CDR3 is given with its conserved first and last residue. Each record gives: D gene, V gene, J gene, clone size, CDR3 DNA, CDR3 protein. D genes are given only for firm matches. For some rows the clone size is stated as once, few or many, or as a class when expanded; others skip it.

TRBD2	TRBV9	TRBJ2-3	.	TGTGCCAGCAGCGCTAGCGGGGGTATCTCAGATACGCAGTATTTT	CASSASGGISDTQYF
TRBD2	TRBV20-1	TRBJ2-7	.	TGCAGTGCTAGTACGCAGCGGGGGGTATCCGGGCGCGAGCAGTACTTC	CSASTQRGVSGREQYF
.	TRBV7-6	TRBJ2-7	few	TGTGCCAGCAGCTTAGGGGGCGGGGCGGATACCTACGAGCAGTACTTC	CASSLGGGADTYEQYF
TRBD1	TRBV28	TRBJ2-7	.	TGTGCCAGCAGGGGACAGGGTATATCCTACGAGCAGTACTTC	CASRGQGISYEQYF
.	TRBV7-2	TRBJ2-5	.	TGTGCCAGCAGCCCCCGGGCGGGTAGAATAGGGGAGACCCAGTACTTC	CASSPRAGRIGETQYF
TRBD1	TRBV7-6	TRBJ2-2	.	TGTGCCAGCAGCTCCGGACAGGGGGCGATTCTCTCTATATCACCCGGGGAGCTGTTTTTT	CASSSGQGAILSISPGELFF
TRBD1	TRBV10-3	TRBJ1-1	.	TGTGCCACCCGACAGGGCTTGAACACTGAAGCTTTCTTT	CATRQGLNTEAFF
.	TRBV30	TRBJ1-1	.	TGTGCCTGGAGTAAGGCCCCCCGGGGGAAATGGTGGACTGAAGCTTTCTTT	CAWSKAPRGKWWTEAFF
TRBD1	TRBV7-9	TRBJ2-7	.	TGTGCCAGTCTACCGCGCCAGGGGGACGAGCAGTACTTC	CASLPRQGDEQYF
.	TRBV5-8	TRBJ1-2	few	TGTGCCAGCAGCCCCGCTGGACAGCCCATCTATGGCTACACCTTC	CASSPAGQPIYGYTF
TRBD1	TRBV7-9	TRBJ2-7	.	TGTGCCAGCAGCTCAGGGGCAGGGGGCGAGCAGTACTTC	CASSSGAGGEQYF
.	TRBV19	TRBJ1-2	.	TGTGCCAGTAAACCCGGGACACTCTATGGCTACACCTTC	CASKPGTLYGYTF
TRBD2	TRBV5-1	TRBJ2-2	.	TGCGCCAGCAGCTCGAGACTAGCGGGGAACACCGGGGAGCTGTTTTTT	CASSSRLAGNTGELFF
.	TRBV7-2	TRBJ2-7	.	TGTGCCAGCAGCTTAGCTGCAGGAAACACCTACGAGCAGTACTTC	CASSLAAGNTYEQYF
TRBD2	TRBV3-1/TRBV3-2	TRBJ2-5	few	TGTGCCAGCAGCAGGACTAGCGCGGGAGAGACCCAGTACTTC	CASSRTSAGETQYF
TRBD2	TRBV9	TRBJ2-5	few	TGTGCCAGCAGCGTAGCCGCGGGGGTCAAAGAGACCCAGTACTTC	CASSVAAGVKETQYF
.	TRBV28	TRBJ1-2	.	TGTGCCAGCAGTTTGTATCAGGGTAACTATGGCTACACCTTC	CASSLYQGNYGYTF
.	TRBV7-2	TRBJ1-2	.	TGTGCCAGCAGCTTAGCGGTCACAGTTAACTATGGCTACACCTTC	CASSLAVTVNYGYTF
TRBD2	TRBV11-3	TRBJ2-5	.	TGTGCCAGCAGCCCCGGGACTAGCGGGGGGGCCGGGGAGACCCAGTACTTC	CASSPGTSGGAGETQYF
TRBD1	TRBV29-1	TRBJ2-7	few	TGCAGCGTTCCCACGACAGGGTGTCGGCAGTACTTC	CSVPTTGCRQYF
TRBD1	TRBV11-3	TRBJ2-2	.	TGTGCCAGCAGCTCGGGACAGGGGTTTGCCGGGGAGCTGTTTTTT	CASSSGQGFAGELFF
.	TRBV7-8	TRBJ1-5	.	TGTGCCAGTACCCTTAGCGGGGGTAGCAATCAGCCCCAGCATTTT	CASTLSGGSNQPQHF
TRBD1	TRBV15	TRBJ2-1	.	TGTGCCACCAGCAAGGGGGGAGGGCGCGGGGACAGGGGCAATGAGCAGTTCTTC	CATSKGGGRGDRGNEQFF
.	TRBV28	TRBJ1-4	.	TGTGCCAGCAGCCAGACCGGGTCCGGCCGGCGGGAAAAACTGTTTTTT	CASSQTGSGRREKLFF
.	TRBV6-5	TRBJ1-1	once	TGTGCCAGCAGTCTACCTGGTTTCGGCACTGAAGCTTTCTTT	CASSLPGFGTEAFF